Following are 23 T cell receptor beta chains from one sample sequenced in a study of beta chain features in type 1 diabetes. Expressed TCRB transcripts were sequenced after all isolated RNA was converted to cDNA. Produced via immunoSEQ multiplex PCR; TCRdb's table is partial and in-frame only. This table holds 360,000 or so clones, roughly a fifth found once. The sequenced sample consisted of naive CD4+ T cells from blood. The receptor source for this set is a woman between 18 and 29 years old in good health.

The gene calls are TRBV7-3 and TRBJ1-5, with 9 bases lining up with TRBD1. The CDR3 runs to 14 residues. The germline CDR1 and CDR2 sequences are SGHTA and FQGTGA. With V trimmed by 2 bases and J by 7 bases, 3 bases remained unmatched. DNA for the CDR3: TGTGCCAGCAGCTTATCAGGGACAGGGCAGCCCCAGCATTTT. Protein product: CASSLSGTGQPQHF.

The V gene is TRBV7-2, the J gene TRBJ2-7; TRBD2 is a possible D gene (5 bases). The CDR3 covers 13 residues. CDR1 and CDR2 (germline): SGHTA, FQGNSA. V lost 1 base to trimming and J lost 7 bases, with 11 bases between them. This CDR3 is CASSLERGREQYF. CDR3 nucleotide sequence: TGTGCCAGCAGCTTAGAACGCGGGCGGGAGCAGTACTTC.

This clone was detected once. CDR3 sequence: CASSFRQGGYTF. In DNA, the CDR3 is TGTGCCAGCAGCTTTCGACAGGGAGGCTACACCTTC. The J gene is TRBJ1-2, the V gene TRBV11-2; TRBD1 matches 7 bases. Germline assignment: CDR1 SGHAT and CDR2 FQNNGV. The CDR3 contains 12 residues. V was clipped by 3 bases and J by 8 bases; unmatched bases: 3.

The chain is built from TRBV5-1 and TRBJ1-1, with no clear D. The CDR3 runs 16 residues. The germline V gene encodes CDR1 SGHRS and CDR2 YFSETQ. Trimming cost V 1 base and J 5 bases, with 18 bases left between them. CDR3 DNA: TGCGCCAGCAGCTTGTCCCCGGGATTTATGGAGACTGAAGCTTTCTTT. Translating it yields CASSLSPGFMETEAFF.

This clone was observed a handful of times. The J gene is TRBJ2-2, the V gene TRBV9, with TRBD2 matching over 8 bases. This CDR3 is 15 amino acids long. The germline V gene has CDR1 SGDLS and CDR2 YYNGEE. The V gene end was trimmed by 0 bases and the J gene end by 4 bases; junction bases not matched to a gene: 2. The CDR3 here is CASSVELAVTGELFF. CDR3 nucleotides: TGTGCCAGCAGCGTAGAACTAGCGGTCACCGGGGAGCTGTTTTTT.

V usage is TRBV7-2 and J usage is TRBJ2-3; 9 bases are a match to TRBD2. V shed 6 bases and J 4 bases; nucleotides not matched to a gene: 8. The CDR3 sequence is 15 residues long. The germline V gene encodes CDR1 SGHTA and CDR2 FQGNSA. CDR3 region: CASRRGGGPPDTQYF. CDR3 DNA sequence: TGTGCCAGCAGACGCGGGGGGGGCCCCCCAGATACGCAGTATTTT.

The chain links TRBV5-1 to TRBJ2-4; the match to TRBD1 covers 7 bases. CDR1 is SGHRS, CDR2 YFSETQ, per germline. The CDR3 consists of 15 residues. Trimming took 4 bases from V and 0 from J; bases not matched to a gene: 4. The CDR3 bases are TGCGCCAGCAGCCCGGACAGGCTAGCCAAAAACATTCAGTACTTC. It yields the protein CASSPDRLAKNIQYF.

CDR3 in DNA: TGTGCCAGCAGCCAATACCGGGACAGCCCTTCTAACTATGGCTACACCTTC. It codes for CASSQYRDSPSNYGYTF. This chain joins TRBV7-8 and TRBJ1-2; 7 positions agree with TRBD1. This CDR3 spans 17 amino acids. V dropped 5 bases and J dropped 0; count of bases not matched to a gene: 12. Per germline, CDR1 SGHVS and CDR2 FQNEAQ.

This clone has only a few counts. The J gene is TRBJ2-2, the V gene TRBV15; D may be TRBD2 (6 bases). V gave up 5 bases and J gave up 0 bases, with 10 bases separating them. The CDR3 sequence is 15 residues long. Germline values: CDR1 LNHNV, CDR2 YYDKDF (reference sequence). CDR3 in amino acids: CATSGRRSNTGELFF. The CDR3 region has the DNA TGTGCCACCAGCGGGAGGAGATCGAACACCGGGGAGCTGTTTTTT.

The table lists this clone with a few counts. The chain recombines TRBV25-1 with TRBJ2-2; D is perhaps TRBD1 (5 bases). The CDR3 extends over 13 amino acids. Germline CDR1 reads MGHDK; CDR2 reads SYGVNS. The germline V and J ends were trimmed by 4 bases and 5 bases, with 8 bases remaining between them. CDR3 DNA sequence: TGTGCCAGCAGTGGCGACAGTACCGGGGAGCTGTTTTTT. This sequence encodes CASSGDSTGELFF.

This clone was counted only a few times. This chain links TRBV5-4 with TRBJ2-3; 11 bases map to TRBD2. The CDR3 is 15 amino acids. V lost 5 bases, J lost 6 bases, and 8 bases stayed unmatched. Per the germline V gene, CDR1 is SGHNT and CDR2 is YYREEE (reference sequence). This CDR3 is CASSWGTSGLDTQYF. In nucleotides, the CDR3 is TGTGCCAGCAGTTGGGGGACTAGCGGTCTGGATACGCAGTATTTT.

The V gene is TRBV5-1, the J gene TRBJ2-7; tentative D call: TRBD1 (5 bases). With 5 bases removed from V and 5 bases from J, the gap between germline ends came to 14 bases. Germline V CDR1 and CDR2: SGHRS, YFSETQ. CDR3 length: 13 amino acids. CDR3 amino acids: CASRSTGYDEQYF. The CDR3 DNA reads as TGCGCCAGCAGATCTACAGGTTACGACGAGCAGTACTTC.

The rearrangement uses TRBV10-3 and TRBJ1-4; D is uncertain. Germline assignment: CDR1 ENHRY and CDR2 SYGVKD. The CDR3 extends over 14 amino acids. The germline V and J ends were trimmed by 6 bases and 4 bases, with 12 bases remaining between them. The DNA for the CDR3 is TGTGCCATCAGGGGTGGAGACCTTAATGAAAAACTGTTTTTT. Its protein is CAIRGGDLNEKLFF.

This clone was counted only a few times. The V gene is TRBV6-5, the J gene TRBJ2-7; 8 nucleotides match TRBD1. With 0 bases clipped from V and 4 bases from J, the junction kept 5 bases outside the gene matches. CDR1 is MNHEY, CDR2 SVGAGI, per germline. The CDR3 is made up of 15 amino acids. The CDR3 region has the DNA TGTGCCAGCAGTTACTCCTCCGGACAGGGTTACGAGCAGTACTTC. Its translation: CASSYSSGQGYEQYF.

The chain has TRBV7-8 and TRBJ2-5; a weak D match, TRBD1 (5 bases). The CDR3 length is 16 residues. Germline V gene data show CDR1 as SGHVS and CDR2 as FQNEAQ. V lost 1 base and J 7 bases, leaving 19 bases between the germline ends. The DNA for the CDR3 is TGTGCCAGCAGCTTAGAAGCAGGGCCCATCAAGGCGACCCAGTACTTC. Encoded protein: CASSLEAGPIKATQYF.

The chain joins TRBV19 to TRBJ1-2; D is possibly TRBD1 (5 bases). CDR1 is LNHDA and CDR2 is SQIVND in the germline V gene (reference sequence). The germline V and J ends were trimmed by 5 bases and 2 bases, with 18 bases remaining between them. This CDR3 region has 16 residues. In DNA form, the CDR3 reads TGTGCCAGTAGTCTTTTAAGGGGCGCAGGAAACTATGGCTACACCTTC. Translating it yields CASSLLRGAGNYGYTF.

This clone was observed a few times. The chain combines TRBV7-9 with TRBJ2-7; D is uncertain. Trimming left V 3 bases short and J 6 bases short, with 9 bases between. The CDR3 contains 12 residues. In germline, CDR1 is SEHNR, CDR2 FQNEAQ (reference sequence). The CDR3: CASSLSPGEQYF. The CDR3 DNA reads TGTGCCAGCAGCTTGTCTCCGGGCGAGCAGTACTTC.

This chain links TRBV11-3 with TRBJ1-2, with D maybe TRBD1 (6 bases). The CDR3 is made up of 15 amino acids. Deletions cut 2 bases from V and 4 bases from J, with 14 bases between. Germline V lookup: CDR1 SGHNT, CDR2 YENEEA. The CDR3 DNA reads TGTGCCAGCAGCTTACAAACCGGGACACTCTATGGCTACACCTTC. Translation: CASSLQTGTLYGYTF.

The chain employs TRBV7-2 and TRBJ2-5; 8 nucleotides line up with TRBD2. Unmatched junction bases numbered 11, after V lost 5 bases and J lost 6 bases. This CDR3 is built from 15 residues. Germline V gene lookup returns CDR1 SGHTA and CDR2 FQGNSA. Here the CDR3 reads CASSPGLVRGKTQYF. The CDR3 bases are TGTGCCAGCAGCCCGGGACTAGTTAGGGGGAAGACCCAGTACTTC. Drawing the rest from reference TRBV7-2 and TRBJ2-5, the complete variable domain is GAGVSQSPSNKVTEKGKDVELRCDPISGHTALYWYRQSLGQGLEFLIYFQGNSAPDKSGLPSDRFSAERTGGSVSTLTIQRTQQEDSAVYLCASSPGLVRGKTQYFGPGTRLLVL.

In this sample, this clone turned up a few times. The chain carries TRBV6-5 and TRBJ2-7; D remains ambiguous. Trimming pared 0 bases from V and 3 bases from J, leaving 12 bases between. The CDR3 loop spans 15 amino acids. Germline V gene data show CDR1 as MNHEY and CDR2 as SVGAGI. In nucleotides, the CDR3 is TGTGCCAGCAGTTACTCGTACCGTGGAGTCTACGAGCAGTACTTC. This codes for CASSYSYRGVYEQYF.

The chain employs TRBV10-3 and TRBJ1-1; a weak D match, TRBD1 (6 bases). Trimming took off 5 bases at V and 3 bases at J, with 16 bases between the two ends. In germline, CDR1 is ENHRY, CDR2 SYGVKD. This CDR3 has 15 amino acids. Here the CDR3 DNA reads TGTGCCATCAGTACCCCGGGGGGCGTGGACACTGAAGCTTTCTTT. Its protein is CAISTPGGVDTEAFF.

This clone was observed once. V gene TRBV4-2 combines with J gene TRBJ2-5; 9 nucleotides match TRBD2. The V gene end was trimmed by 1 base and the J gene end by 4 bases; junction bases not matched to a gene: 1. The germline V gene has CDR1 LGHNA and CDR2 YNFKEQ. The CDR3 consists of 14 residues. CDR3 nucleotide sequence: TGTGCCAGCAGCCAAGCTAGCGGGGTAGAGACCCAGTACTTC. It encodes CASSQASGVETQYF.

The CDR3 sequence: CASRPTPQVGRFF. CDR3 DNA sequence: TGTGCCAGCAGACCGACCCCACAGGTCGGTCGGTTCTTC. This chain uses TRBV11-2 with TRBJ2-1, with D perhaps matching TRBD1 (5 bases). V was clipped by 6 bases and J by 15 bases, with 21 bases between them. Germline V gene data show CDR1 as SGHAT and CDR2 as FQNNGV. The CDR3 is 13 residues long.